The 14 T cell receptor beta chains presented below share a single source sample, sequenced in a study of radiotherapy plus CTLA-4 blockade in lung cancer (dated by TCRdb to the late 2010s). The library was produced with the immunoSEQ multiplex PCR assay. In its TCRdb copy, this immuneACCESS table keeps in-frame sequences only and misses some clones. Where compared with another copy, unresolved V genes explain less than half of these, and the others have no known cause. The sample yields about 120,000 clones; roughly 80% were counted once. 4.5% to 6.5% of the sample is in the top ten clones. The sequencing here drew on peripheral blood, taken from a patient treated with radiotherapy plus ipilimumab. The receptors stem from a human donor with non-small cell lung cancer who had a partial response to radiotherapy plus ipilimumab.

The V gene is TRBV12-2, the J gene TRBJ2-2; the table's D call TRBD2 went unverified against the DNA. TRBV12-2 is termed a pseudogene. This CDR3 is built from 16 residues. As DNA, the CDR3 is TGTGCAAGTCGCCGCGGGTGGCTATTTAACACCGGGGAGCTGTTTTTT. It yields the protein CASRRGWLFNTGELFF.

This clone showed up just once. This CDR3 reads CASSLVWLAGYEQYV. CDR3 nucleotides: TGTGCCAGCAGCTTGGTATGGCTAGCGGGCTACGAGCAGTACGTC. The chain links TRBV5-8 to TRBJ2-7, with TRBD2 identical over 8 bases. V lost 0 bases and J lost 3; bases outside the gene matches: 5. CDR3 length: 15 amino acids. Germline CDR1 SGHTS, CDR2 YDEGEE.

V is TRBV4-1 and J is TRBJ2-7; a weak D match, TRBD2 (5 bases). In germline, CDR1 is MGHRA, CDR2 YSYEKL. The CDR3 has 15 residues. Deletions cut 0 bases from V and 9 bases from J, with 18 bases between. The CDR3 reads CASSQDPVNTRGQYF. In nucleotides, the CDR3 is TGCGCCAGCAGCCAAGATCCCGTCAACACCCGGGGGCAGTACTTC.

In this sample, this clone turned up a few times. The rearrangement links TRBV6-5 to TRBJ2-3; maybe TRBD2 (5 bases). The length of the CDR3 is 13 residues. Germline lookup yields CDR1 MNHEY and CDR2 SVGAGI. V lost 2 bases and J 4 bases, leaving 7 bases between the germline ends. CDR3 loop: CASSYPGADTQYF. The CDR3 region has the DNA TGTGCCAGCAGTTACCCCGGGGCAGATACGCAGTATTTT.

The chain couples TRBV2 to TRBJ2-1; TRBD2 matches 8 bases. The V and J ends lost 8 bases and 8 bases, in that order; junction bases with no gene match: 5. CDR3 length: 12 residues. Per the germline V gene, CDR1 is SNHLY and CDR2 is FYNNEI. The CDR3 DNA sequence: TGTGCCAGCCAGCTAGCGGGCGATGAGCAGTTCTTC. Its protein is CASQLAGDEQFF. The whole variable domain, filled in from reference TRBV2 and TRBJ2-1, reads EPEVTQTPSHQVTQMGQEVILRCVPISNHLYFYWYRQILGQKVEFLVSFYNNEISEKSEIFDDQFSVERPDGSNFTLKIRSTKLEDSAMYFCASQLAGDEQFFGPGTRLTVL.

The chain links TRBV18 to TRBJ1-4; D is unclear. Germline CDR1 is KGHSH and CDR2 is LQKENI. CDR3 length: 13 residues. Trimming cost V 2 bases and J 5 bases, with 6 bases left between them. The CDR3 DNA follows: TGTGCCAGCTCACCAGAGCTAAATGAAAAACTGTTTTTT. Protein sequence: CASSPELNEKLFF.

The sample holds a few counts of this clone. The CDR3 DNA follows: TGTGCCAGCAGGCAGGGTTCGGGTAATGAAAAACTGTTTTTT. Its translation: CASRQGSGNEKLFF. The rearrangement uses TRBV28 and TRBJ1-4; weak D call: TRBD1 (5 bases). V lost 6 bases to trimming and J lost 4 bases, with 12 bases between them. Germline CDR1 and CDR2: MDHEN and SYDVKM. The CDR3 covers 14 residues.

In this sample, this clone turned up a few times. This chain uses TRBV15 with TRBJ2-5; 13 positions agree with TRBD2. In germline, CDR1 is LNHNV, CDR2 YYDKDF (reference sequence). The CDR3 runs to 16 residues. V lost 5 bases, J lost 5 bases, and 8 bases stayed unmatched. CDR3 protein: CATSPTSGRASETQYF. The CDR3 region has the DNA TGTGCCACCAGCCCAACTAGCGGGAGGGCCTCCGAGACCCAGTACTTC. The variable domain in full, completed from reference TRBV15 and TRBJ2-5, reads DAMVIQNPRYQVTQFGKPVTLSCSQTLNHNVMYWYQQKSSQAPKLLFHYYDKDFNNEADTPDNFQSRRPNTSFCFLDIRSPGLGDTAMYLCATSPTSGRASETQYFGPGTRLLVL.

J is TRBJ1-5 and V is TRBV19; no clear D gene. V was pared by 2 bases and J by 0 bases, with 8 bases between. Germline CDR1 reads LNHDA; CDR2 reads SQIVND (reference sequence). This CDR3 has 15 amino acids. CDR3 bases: TGTGCCAGTAGTATAAACTCCTATAGCAATCAGCCCCAGCATTTT. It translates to CASSINSYSNQPQHF.

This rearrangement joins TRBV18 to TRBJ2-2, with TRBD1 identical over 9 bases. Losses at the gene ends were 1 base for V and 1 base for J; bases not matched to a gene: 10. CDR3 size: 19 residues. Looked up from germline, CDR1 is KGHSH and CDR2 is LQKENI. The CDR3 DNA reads TGTGCCAGCTCACCACGTCAGGGACAGGGAAGTCGGAACACCGGGGAGCTGTTTTTT. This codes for CASSPRQGQGSRNTGELFF.

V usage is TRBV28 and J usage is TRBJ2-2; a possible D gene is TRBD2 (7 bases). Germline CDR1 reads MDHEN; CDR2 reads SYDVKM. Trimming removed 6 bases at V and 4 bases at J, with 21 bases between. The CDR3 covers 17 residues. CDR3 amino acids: CASRSTRGGAGTGELFF. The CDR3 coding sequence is TGTGCCAGCAGATCCACGAGGGGGGGCGCGGGCACCGGGGAGCTGTTTTTT.

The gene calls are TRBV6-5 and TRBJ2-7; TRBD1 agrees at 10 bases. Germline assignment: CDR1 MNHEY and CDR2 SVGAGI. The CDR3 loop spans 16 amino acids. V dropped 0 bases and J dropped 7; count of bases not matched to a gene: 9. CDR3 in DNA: TGTGCCAGCAGTTACTCGACGGGGACAGGGGCTTATGAGCAGTACTTC. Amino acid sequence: CASSYSTGTGAYEQYF.

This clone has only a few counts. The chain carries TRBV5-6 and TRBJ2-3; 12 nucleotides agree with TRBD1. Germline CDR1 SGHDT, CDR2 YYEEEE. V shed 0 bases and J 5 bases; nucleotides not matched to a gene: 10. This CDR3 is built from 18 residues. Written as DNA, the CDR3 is TGTGCCAGCAGCTTGGCCGCGATGGGACAGGGGGCTCGAGATACGCAGTATTTT. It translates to CASSLAAMGQGARDTQYF.

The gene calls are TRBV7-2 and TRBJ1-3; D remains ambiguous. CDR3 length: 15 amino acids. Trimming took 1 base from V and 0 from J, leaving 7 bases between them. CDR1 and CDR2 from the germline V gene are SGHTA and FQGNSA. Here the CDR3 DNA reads TGTGCCAGCAGCTTAGTCACATTCTCTGGAAACACCATATATTTT. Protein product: CASSLVTFSGNTIYF.